What follows are 5 T cell receptor beta chains derived from one specimen sequenced in a study of T-cell memory formation after mild COVID-19. One entry per CDR3 protein results from TCRdb running MiXCR on the 5' RACE reads. Of about 350,000 distinct CDR3 sequences listed, 25% to 30% are singletons. Sequences were obtained from PBMCs or a T cell subset sorted from them (not recorded which). The receptors come from an adult woman who had mild COVID-19 (a few samples of this study predate the infection). Cell type and time point are not known.

The gene calls are TRBV29-1 and TRBJ2-1; D gene unclear. The V and J ends lost 7 bases and 5 bases respectively, with 0 bases between them. CDR1 and CDR2 (germline): SQVTM, ANQGSEA. The CDR3 has 8 amino acids. The CDR3 nucleotides read TGCAGCGACAATGAGCAGTTCTTC. Its translation: CSDNEQFF.

This sequence joins TRBV11-2 and TRBJ1-4; D is uncertain. Trimming took off 2 bases at V and 7 bases at J, with 5 bases between the two ends. Germline V lookup: CDR1 SGHAT, CDR2 FQNNGV. This CDR3 region has 12 residues. In nucleotides, the CDR3 is TGTGCCAGCAGCTTAAATGGTGAAAAACTGTTTTTT. It encodes CASSLNGEKLFF.

The chain uses TRBV20-1 and TRBJ2-1, with TRBD2 identical over 9 bases. J gave up 15 bases and V 1 base, and 10 bases lay outside the gene matches. There are 13 residues in the CDR3. Germline V lookup: CDR1 DFQATT, CDR2 SNEGSKA (reference sequence). Here the CDR3 DNA reads TGCAGTGCTAGAGCCACCACGGGGCGGGGGGGGTTCTTC. Translation: CSARATTGRGGFF.

The CDR3 sequence: CASSIEGSGIEAFF. As DNA, the CDR3 is TGTGCCAGTAGTATAGAAGGCTCGGGTATTGAAGCTTTCTTT. V gene TRBV19 combines with J gene TRBJ1-1; D unresolved. Germline CDR1 reads LNHDA; CDR2 reads SQIVND (reference sequence). The CDR3 totals 14 residues. V gave up 0 bases and J gave up 7 bases, with 12 bases separating them.

The V gene is TRBV24-1, the J gene TRBJ1-2; 9 bases agree with TRBD1. The CDR3 sequence is 17 residues long. V lost 4 bases and J lost 8; bases outside the gene matches: 16. From germline, CDR1 is KGHDR and CDR2 SFDVKD. CDR3 region: CATSEAGTGRALEGYTF. The CDR3 bases are TGTGCCACCAGTGAAGCCGGGACAGGGAGGGCCCTTGAGGGCTACACCTTC.